This TCR beta chain originates from a study of T cell changes during pregnancy in multiple sclerosis. Trimming removed 4 bases from V and 4 bases from J; junction bases left unmatched: 6. CDR1 is SGHRS and CDR2 is YFSETQ in the germline V gene. CDR3 length: 16 amino acids. This clone occurred once. Profiled with immunoSEQ multiplex PCR; TCRdb holds only in-frame clones, not every one. The table lists over 45,000 clones, approximately 92% of them singletons. The starting material was peripheral blood, obtained in the third trimester of pregnancy. This chain joins TRBV5-1 and TRBJ2-3, with 13 positions matching TRBD2. The receptor was derived from a female donor with multiple sclerosis, enrolled in a pregnancy study. As DNA, the CDR3 is TGCGCCAGCAGCAAGACTAGCGGGAGGCCCCCAGATACGCAGTATTTT. Its protein product is CASSKTSGRPPDTQYF.